Sequencing of this T cell receptor beta chain was carried out in a study of shared clonotypes between healthy human individuals. Study-level results: Sampling included only blood; tissue repertoires likely differ. The expectation was that sequencing depth would affect clonotype sharing among donors.

As handled by the study authors: Filtering differed for immunoSEQ, which gave only junction sequences without quality scores. Profiled with immunoSEQ multiplex PCR; TCRdb holds only in-frame clones, not every one. V, J and clone size are taken as reported in that table, and D and trimming were inferred from the DNA itself. The sample carries approximately 2.1 million clones, 85% to 95% recorded once. As to this clone: Its antigen is not known. This same CDR3 is encoded by further DNA sequences in the sample.

The receptor was isolated from a man aged 18-30 years in good health. Some clones in this sample may be carry-over from other donors' samples. Sequencing was done on a sample of naive CD4+ T cells from PBMCs. Described subset: CD45RA+ positively selected.

The CDR3 region has the DNA TGCGCCAGCAGCCGGACGGGGGACTCCTACGAGCAGTACTTC. Translated: CASSRTGDSYEQYF. The chain links TRBV5-1 to TRBJ2-7; maybe TRBD2 (6 bases). CDR3 length: 14 residues. V was clipped by 4 bases and J by 0 bases, with 11 bases between them. Looked up from germline, CDR1 is SGHRS and CDR2 is YFSETQ. The whole variable domain, filled in from reference TRBV5-1 and TRBJ2-7, reads KAGVTQTPRYLIKTRGQQVTLSCSPISGHRSVSWYQQTPGQGLQFLFEYFSETQRNKGNFPGRFSGRQFSNSRSEMNVSTLELGDSALYLCASSRTGDSYEQYFGPGTRLTVT.